Shown below are 6 T cell receptor beta chains from a single sample sequenced in a study of cytomegalovirus exposure and HLA in healthy donors. PCR involved 60 Vbeta and 13 Jbeta primers. Produced via immunoSEQ multiplex PCR; TCRdb's table is partial and in-frame only. Of 120,000 to 150,000 clones detected, roughly 84% appear once; the ten largest clones hold more than 2%. The sample comprised PBMCs. Receptors originate from a boy between 2 and 15 years old in good health and CMV-seronegative.

The chain joins TRBV19 to TRBJ1-5, with D unresolved. Per germline, CDR1 LNHDA and CDR2 SQIVND (reference sequence). V gave up 0 bases and J gave up 3 bases, with 9 bases separating them. The CDR3 extends over 15 amino acids. CDR3 amino acids: CASSIEAGINQPQHF. The CDR3 DNA follows: TGTGCCAGTAGTATAGAGGCGGGAATCAATCAGCCCCAGCATTTT.

The rearrangement uses TRBV7-9 and TRBJ2-3; TRBD2 matches 12 bases. After removal of 1 base from V and 6 bases from J, the junction contained 14 bases not matched to a gene. CDR1 and CDR2 (germline): SEHNR, FQNEAQ (reference sequence). This CDR3 is 19 amino acids long. The CDR3 sequence: CASSLVLTSGSGVSDTQYF. The CDR3 bases are TGTGCCAGCAGCTTAGTATTGACTAGCGGGAGTGGGGTTTCGGATACGCAGTATTTT.

The chain has TRBV28 and TRBJ1-1; D uncertain. Trimming removed 1 base at V and 1 base at J, with 16 bases between. Germline V gene data show CDR1 as MDHEN and CDR2 as SYDVKM. The CDR3 length is 17 residues. The DNA of the CDR3 is TGTGCCAGCAGTTTATTCATTGGCGAGGGTGGGAACACTGAAGCTTTCTTT. It is translated as CASSLFIGEGGNTEAFF. The full variable domain, rest sourced from reference TRBV28 and TRBJ1-1, is DVKVTQSSRYLVKRTGEKVFLECVQDMDHENMFWYRQDPGLGLRLIYFSYDVKMKEKGDIPEGYSVSREKKERFSLILESASTNQTSMYLCASSLFIGEGGNTEAFFGQGTRLTVV.

This chain uses TRBV7-9 with TRBJ2-3, with unresolved D. The CDR3 contains 12 residues. Germline CDR1 and CDR2: SEHNR and FQNEAQ (reference sequence). V was cut by 7 bases and J by 8 bases, with 13 bases left in between. The CDR3 DNA follows: TGTGCCAGCATGTCAGACTCGGGTACGCAGTATTTT. This translates into CASMSDSGTQYF.

The chain links TRBV7-6 to TRBJ2-3; D may be TRBD1 (6 bases). The V gene's germline CDR1 is SGHVS and CDR2 FNYEAQ. Trimming removed 5 bases at V and 2 bases at J, with 17 bases between. This CDR3 spans 16 amino acids. In nucleotides, the CDR3 is TGTGCCAGCAGCCTGAACCTACGGACAGCCACAGATACGCAGTATTTT. Amino acid sequence: CASSLNLRTATDTQYF. The full variable domain, rest sourced from reference TRBV7-6 and TRBJ2-3, is GAGVSQSPRYKVTKRGQDVALRCDPISGHVSLYWYRQALGQGPEFLTYFNYEAQQDKSGLPNDRFSAERPEGSISTLTIQRTEQRDSAMYRCASSLNLRTATDTQYFGPGTRLTVL.

The chain couples TRBV5-1 to TRBJ1-6; D unresolved. CDR1 and CDR2 from the germline V gene are SGHRS and YFSETQ. The V gene lost 0 bases and the J gene lost 9 bases, with 19 bases spanning the gap. This CDR3 region has 17 residues. In DNA form, the CDR3 reads TGCGCCAGCAGCTTGGCCGCCAACGCGGCTGGTGGTTCACCCCTCCACTTT. This encodes CASSLAANAAGGSPLHF.